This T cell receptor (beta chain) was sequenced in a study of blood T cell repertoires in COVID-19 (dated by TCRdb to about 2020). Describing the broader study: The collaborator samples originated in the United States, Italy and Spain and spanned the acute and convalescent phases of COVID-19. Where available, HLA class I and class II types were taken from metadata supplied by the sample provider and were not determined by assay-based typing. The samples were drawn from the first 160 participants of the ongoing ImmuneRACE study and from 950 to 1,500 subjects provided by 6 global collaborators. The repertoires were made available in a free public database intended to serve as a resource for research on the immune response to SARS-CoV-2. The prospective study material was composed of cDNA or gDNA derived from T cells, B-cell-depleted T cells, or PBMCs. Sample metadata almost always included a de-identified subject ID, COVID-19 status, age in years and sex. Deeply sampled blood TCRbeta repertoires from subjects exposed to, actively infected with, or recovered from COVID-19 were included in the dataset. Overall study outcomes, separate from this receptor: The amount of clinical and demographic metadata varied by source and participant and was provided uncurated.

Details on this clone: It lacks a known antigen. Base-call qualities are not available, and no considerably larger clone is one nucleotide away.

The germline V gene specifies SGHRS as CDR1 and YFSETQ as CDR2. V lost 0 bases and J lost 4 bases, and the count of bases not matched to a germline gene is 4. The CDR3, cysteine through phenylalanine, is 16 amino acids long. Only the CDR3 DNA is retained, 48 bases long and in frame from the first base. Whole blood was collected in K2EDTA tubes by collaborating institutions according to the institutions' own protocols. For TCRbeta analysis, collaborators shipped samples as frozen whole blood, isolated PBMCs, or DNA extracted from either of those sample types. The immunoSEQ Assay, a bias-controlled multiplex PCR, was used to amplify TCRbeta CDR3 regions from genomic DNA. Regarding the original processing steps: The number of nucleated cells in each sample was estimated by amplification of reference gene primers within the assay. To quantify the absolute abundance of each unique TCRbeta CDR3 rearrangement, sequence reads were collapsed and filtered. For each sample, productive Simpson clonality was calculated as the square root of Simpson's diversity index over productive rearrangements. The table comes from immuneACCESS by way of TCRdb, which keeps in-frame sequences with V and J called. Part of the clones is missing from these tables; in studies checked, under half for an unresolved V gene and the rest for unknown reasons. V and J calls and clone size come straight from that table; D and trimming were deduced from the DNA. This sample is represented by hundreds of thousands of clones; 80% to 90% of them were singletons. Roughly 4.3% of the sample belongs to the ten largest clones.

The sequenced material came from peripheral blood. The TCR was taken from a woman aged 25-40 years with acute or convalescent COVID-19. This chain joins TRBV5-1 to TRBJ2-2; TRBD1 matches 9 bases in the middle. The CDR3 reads CASSLVETGGTGELFF. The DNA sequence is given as TGCGCCAGCAGCTTGGTGGAGACAGGGGGCACCGGGGAGCTGTTTTTT.